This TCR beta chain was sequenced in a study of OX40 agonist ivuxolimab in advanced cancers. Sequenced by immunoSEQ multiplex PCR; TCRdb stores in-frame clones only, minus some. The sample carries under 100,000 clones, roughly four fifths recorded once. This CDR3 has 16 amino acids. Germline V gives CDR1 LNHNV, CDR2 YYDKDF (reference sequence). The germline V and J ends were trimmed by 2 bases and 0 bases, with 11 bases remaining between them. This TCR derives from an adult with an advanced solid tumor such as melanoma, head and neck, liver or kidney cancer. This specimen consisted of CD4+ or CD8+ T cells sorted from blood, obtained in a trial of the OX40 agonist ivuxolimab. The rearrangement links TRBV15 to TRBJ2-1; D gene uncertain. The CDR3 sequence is CATSRRAGSSYNEQFF. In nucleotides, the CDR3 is TGTGCCACCAGCAGACGAGCTGGAAGCTCCTACAATGAGCAGTTCTTC.